The 2 T cell receptor beta chains listed next were all sequenced from one sample in a study of technical replicates of blood from a handful of donors. Measured with immunoSEQ multiplex PCR; TCRdb has only the in-frame clones, and not every one. The repertoire holds 75,000 to 90,000 clones, with more than 80% as singletons. Specimen: T cells isolated from PBMCs. Receptor source: a human donor in good health.

The chain is built from TRBV2 and TRBJ1-4; 7 nucleotides match TRBD1. The CDR3 has 17 amino acids. CDR1 and CDR2 from the germline V gene are SNHLY and FYNNEI. Unmatched junction bases numbered 18, after V lost 6 bases and J lost 8 bases. CDR3 amino acids: CASRIRPTGRYGEKLFF. The CDR3 coding sequence is TGTGCCAGCAGGATAAGACCGACAGGGCGGTATGGGGAAAAACTGTTTTTT.

This chain uses TRBV5-4 with TRBJ1-1; 7 bases map to TRBD1. Germline values: CDR1 SGHNT, CDR2 YYREEE (reference sequence). Trimming at V came to 4 bases and at J to 0 bases, leaving 6 bases not matched to a gene. The CDR3 covers 15 residues. The CDR3 DNA sequence: TGTGCCAGCAGCCCCCCCGGGACAGTGAACACTGAAGCTTTCTTT. It is translated as CASSPPGTVNTEAFF.